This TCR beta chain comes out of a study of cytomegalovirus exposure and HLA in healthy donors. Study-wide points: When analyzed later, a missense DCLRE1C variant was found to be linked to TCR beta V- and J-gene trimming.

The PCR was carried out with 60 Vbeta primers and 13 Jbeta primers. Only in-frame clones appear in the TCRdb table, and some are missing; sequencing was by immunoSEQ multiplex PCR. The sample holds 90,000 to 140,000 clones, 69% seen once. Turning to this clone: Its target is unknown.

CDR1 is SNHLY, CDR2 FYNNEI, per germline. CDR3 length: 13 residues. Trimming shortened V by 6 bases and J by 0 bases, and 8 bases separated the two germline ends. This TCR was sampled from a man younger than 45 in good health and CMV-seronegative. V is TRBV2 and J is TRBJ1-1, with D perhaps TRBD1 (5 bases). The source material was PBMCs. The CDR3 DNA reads TGTGCCAGCAGCGCGACAGTGAACACTGAAGCTTTCTTT. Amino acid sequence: CASSATVNTEAFF. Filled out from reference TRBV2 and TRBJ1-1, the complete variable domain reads EPEVTQTPSHQVTQMGQEVILRCVPISNHLYFYWYRQILGQKVEFLVSFYNNEISEKSEIFDDQFSVERPDGSNFTLKIRSTKLEDSAMYFCASSATVNTEAFFGQGTRLTVV.